The clone carrying this T cell receptor beta chain was detected only once. Its antigen is unknown. This CDR3 is 16 amino acids long. Trimming took 3 bases from V and 8 from J; bases not matched to a gene: 10. Per the germline V gene, CDR1 is LNHDA and CDR2 is SQIVND (reference sequence). TCRdb's copy holds only in-frame clones and misses some; the assay was immunoSEQ multiplex PCR. The top ten hold just over 0.75% of the sample, which has some 83,000 clones, roughly nine tenths seen once. The entry originates in a study of OX40 agonist ivuxolimab in advanced cancers. At the level of the study: Clinicians treated patients with ivuxolimab, an agonistic anti-OX40 (CD134) antibody. Treatment received earlier with anti-PD-1, anti-PD-L1 or anti-CTLA-4 agents was allowed, and more than 30% had some.

Study-wide results and limits: Expanded clones were, on average, more numerous among CD8+ T cells than CD4+.

The gene calls are TRBV19 and TRBJ1-4, with 9 bases lining up with TRBD1. The sample consisted of CD4+ or CD8+ T cells sorted from blood, taken in a trial of the OX40 agonist ivuxolimab. This receptor was identified in an adult with an advanced solid tumor such as melanoma, head and neck, liver or kidney cancer. In nucleotides, the CDR3 is TGTGCCAGTAGTATCACCGGGACAGGGTCTGCGGAAAAACTGTTTTTT. The encoded protein is CASSITGTGSAEKLFF.